A single sample gave rise to the 9 T cell receptor beta chains below, sequenced in a study of blood T cell repertoires in COVID-19. Only in-frame clones appear in the TCRdb table, and some are missing; sequencing was by immunoSEQ multiplex PCR. The sample comprises a few hundred thousand clones, about 90% of which are singletons, and approximately 1% rests with the top ten. Sequences were obtained from PBMCs or T cells enriched from blood (not recorded which). These receptors originate from a woman in her twenties or thirties who had recovered from COVID-19.

This clone is judged medium-sized. The chain employs TRBV5-1 and TRBJ1-2, with 9 nucleotides matching TRBD1. After removal of 0 bases from V and 8 bases from J, the junction contained 5 bases not matched to a gene. The CDR3 covers 14 residues. Germline V gives CDR1 SGHRS, CDR2 YFSETQ. CDR3 coding DNA: TGCGCCAGCAGCTTGGGGGACAGGGTAAGCGGCTACACCTTC. Its translation is CASSLGDRVSGYTF.

In its sample, this clone was seen a few times. J is TRBJ1-6 and V is TRBV6-2 or TRBV6-3, with D possibly being TRBD1 (5 bases). V lost 5 bases and J lost 7, with 12 bases in between. This CDR3 region has 14 residues. Germline CDR1 MNHEY, CDR2 SVGEGT. CDR3: CASSQGSGNSPLHF. The CDR3 DNA sequence: TGTGCCAGCAGTCAGGGATCGGGCAATTCACCCCTCCACTTT.

This clone appeared a few times. This rearrangement joins TRBV14 to TRBJ1-2, with TRBD1 matching 8 bases. V trimming: 4 bases; J trimming: 4 bases; junction bases outside the gene matches: 5. Germline CDR1 reads SGHDN; CDR2 reads FVKESK. This CDR3 has 14 residues. CDR3 in DNA: TGTGCCAGCAGCCCCGGGACAGGCGTCTATGGCTACACCTTC. Protein product: CASSPGTGVYGYTF.

The chain combines TRBV2 with TRBJ2-5; 7 bases match TRBD1. V lost 7 bases to trimming and J lost 4 bases; unmatched junction nucleotides: 3. The CDR3 is 12 amino acids. Germline V gene lookup returns CDR1 SNHLY and CDR2 FYNNEI. The CDR3 nucleotides are TGTGCCAGCATACAGGGGTCAGAGACCCAGTACTTC. Its protein product is CASIQGSETQYF.

The rearrangement uses TRBV11-3 and TRBJ1-1; 9 bases map to TRBD1. CDR1 and CDR2 (germline): SGHNT, YENEEA. The V gene end was trimmed by 3 bases and the J gene end by 3 bases; junction bases not matched to a gene: 8. The CDR3 is 16 residues long. Written as DNA, the CDR3 is TGTGCCAGCAGCTTGGGGACAGGGTTTCGGGACACTGAAGCTTTCTTT. Residues: CASSLGTGFRDTEAFF.

CDR3 in amino acids: CASSYRSTGKNTEAFF. As DNA, the CDR3 is TGTGCCAGCAGTTACAGGTCTACGGGTAAGAACACTGAAGCTTTCTTT. The chain links TRBV6-5 to TRBJ1-1; unclear D gene. CDR1 is MNHEY and CDR2 is SVGAGI in the germline V gene. The CDR3 has 16 residues. V was cut by 2 bases and J by 1 base, with 14 bases left in between.

With respect to this clone: The sample carries other DNA sequences with the same CDR3. The V call is TRBV6-5, the J call TRBJ2-7, with 10 bases fitting TRBD1. Germline trimming cut 4 bases from V and 2 bases from J; bases unmatched to any gene: 2. The CDR3 has 14 amino acids. CDR1 and CDR2 from the germline V gene are MNHEY and SVGAGI. CDR3 bases: TGTGCCAGCAGTTTGGGGACAGGGGCCTACGAGCAGTACTTC. Amino acid sequence: CASSLGTGAYEQYF.

The chain is built from TRBV5-5 and TRBJ2-2; D may be TRBD1 (5 bases). The V end lost 1 base, the J end lost 6 bases, and 13 bases lay between the germline ends. Germline V gene sequence: CDR1 SGHKS, CDR2 YYEKEE (reference sequence). The CDR3 runs 15 residues. The CDR3 nucleotides are TGTGCCAGCAGCTTGTCTTCAGGGTTGGCCGGGGAGCTGTTTTTT. Protein sequence: CASSLSSGLAGELFF.

The chain recombines TRBV24-1 with TRBJ1-6; weak D call: TRBD1 (5 bases). The CDR3 length is 15 residues. With 9 bases removed from V and 7 bases from J, the gap between germline ends came to 18 bases. Germline assignment: CDR1 KGHDR and CDR2 SFDVKD. This chain's CDR3 is CATLVRVRGNSPLHF. CDR3 DNA sequence: TGTGCCACCCTTGTCAGGGTCCGTGGGAATTCACCCCTCCACTTT.